This record looks at one TCR beta chain sequence and its context. The target antigen is unknown. Clones were sequenced by immunoSEQ multiplex PCR, and TCRdb holds only the in-frame ones, with some missing. The table lists 150,000 or so clones, about 81% of them singletons. The sample originates from a study of T cell responses to AZD1222 COVID-19 vaccine. Germline V CDR1 and CDR2: SGHKS, YYEKEE (reference sequence). Deletions cut 0 bases from V and 3 bases from J, with 13 bases between. The CDR3 contains 15 residues. Study findings and constraints: The span of vaccine-associated CD4 TCRs extended across spike, with dominance at 160-218 and 743-854.

The V call is TRBV5-5, the J call TRBJ2-7, with no clear D. The source is an adult in good health. Sequenced material: peripheral blood, taken on day 0 of MenACWY control vaccination. CDR3 sequence: CASSLVVGQYYEQYF. As DNA, the CDR3 is TGTGCCAGCAGCTTGGTAGTCGGGCAGTACTACGAGCAGTACTTC.